Listed below are T cell receptor beta chains from one sample, sequenced in a study of PD-L1 blockade in urothelial cancer. The protocol was immunoSEQ multiplex PCR, while the TCRdb copy is restricted to in-frame clones and leaves out a portion. Among approximately 70,000 clones listed, over 80% were seen once. Sequences were derived from PBMCs, sampled around atezolizumab (anti-PD-L1) treatment. The receptors stem from a woman between 70 and 85 years old with urothelial cancer. CDR3s include the opening cysteine and the closing phenylalanine or tryptophan. The D gene is left open where the match is weak. Rows may omit the clone size; those that give it use once, few, many or a size class.

d_call: .
j_call: TRBJ1-6
clone_size: .
v_call: TRBV6-6
cdr3_length: 13
cdr3_aa: CASIFQRGSPLHF
cdr3_nt: TGTGCCAGCATTTTCCAGCGGGGGTCACCCCTCCACTTT

d_call: TRBD2
j_call: TRBJ2-7
clone_size: .
v_call: TRBV27
cdr3_length: 14
cdr3_aa: CASSLVAGVYEQYF
cdr3_nt: TGTGCCAGCAGTTTGGTAGCGGGAGTGTACGAGCAGTACTTC

d_call: .
j_call: TRBJ1-1
clone_size: .
v_call: TRBV2
cdr3_length: 14
cdr3_aa: CASSRGRGNTEAFF
cdr3_nt: TGTGCCAGCAGTCGAGGACGGGGGAACACTGAAGCTTTCTTT

d_call: .
j_call: TRBJ2-7
clone_size: .
v_call: TRBV27
cdr3_length: 14
cdr3_aa: CASSRHPQGYEQYF
cdr3_nt: TGTGCCAGCAGTCGACACCCCCAGGGGTACGAGCAGTACTTC

d_call: .
j_call: TRBJ1-2
clone_size: .
v_call: TRBV7-2
cdr3_length: 15
cdr3_aa: CASSLVLHVNYGYTF
cdr3_nt: TGTGCCAGCAGCTTAGTTTTACACGTTAACTATGGCTACACCTTC

d_call: .
j_call: TRBJ2-7
clone_size: .
v_call: TRBV2
cdr3_length: 13
cdr3_aa: CASSDRQAYEQYF
cdr3_nt: TGTGCCAGCAGTGACAGGCAAGCCTACGAGCAGTACTTC

d_call: .
j_call: TRBJ1-2
clone_size: .
v_call: TRBV30
cdr3_length: 11
cdr3_aa: CACLAHYGYTF
cdr3_nt: TGTGCCTGCCTAGCCCACTATGGCTACACCTTC

d_call: TRBD1
j_call: TRBJ1-1
clone_size: .
v_call: TRBV6-4
cdr3_length: 14
cdr3_aa: CASSIGGQNTEAFF
cdr3_nt: TGTGCCAGCAGTATAGGGGGCCAGAACACTGAAGCTTTCTTT

d_call: .
j_call: TRBJ1-4
clone_size: .
v_call: TRBV29-1
cdr3_length: 13
cdr3_aa: CSVLHMGDEKLFF
cdr3_nt: TGCAGCGTACTCCACATGGGCGATGAAAAACTGTTTTTT

d_call: .
j_call: TRBJ1-6
clone_size: .
v_call: TRBV19
cdr3_length: 14
cdr3_aa: CASSITLENSPLHF
cdr3_nt: TGTGCCAGTAGTATCACTCTGGAGAATTCACCCCTCCACTTT

d_call: .
j_call: TRBJ1-6
clone_size: .
v_call: TRBV2
cdr3_length: 16
cdr3_aa: CASRDTPSSYNSPLHF
cdr3_nt: TGTGCCAGCAGGGACACCCCGAGCTCCTATAATTCACCCCTCCACTTT

d_call: TRBD1
j_call: TRBJ2-5
clone_size: .
v_call: TRBV18
cdr3_length: 15
cdr3_aa: CASSRTGATQETQYF
cdr3_nt: TGTGCCAGCTCACGGACAGGGGCGACTCAAGAGACCCAGTACTTC

d_call: TRBD2
j_call: TRBJ2-5
clone_size: .
v_call: TRBV5-1
cdr3_length: 15
cdr3_aa: CASSNGGGLGETQYF
cdr3_nt: TGCGCCAGCAGCAACGGGGGGGGACTCGGTGAGACCCAGTACTTC

d_call: .
j_call: TRBJ2-7
clone_size: .
v_call: TRBV5-1
cdr3_length: 15
cdr3_aa: CASSLGIGVSYEQYF
cdr3_nt: TGCGCCAGCAGCTTGGGAATTGGAGTCTCCTACGAGCAGTACTTC

d_call: TRBD2
j_call: TRBJ2-3
clone_size: .
v_call: TRBV9
cdr3_length: 15
cdr3_aa: CASSVLAGDADTQYF
cdr3_nt: TGTGCCAGCAGCGTGCTAGCGGGAGACGCAGATACGCAGTATTTT

d_call: .
j_call: TRBJ1-5
clone_size: .
v_call: TRBV6-5
cdr3_length: 14
cdr3_aa: CASSPAGEGQPQHF
cdr3_nt: TGTGCCAGCAGTCCGGCGGGGGAAGGACAGCCCCAGCATTTT

d_call: .
j_call: TRBJ1-4
clone_size: .
v_call: TRBV5-1
cdr3_length: 14
cdr3_aa: CASRLQGTNEKLFF
cdr3_nt: TGCGCCAGCAGATTACAGGGAACTAATGAAAAACTGTTTTTT

d_call: .
j_call: TRBJ2-7
clone_size: .
v_call: TRBV4-2
cdr3_length: 13
cdr3_aa: CASSQVYSTQQYF
cdr3_nt: TGTGCCAGCAGCCAAGTGTACAGCACCCAGCAGTACTTC

d_call: .
j_call: TRBJ1-1
clone_size: .
v_call: TRBV2
cdr3_length: 13
cdr3_aa: CASGVGARGKAFF
cdr3_nt: TGTGCCAGTGGCGTGGGGGCCCGCGGAAAAGCTTTCTTT

d_call: .
j_call: TRBJ1-2
clone_size: once
v_call: TRBV18
cdr3_length: 13
cdr3_aa: CASSPTENYGYTF
cdr3_nt: TGTGCCAGCTCACCGACAGAAAACTATGGCTACACCTTC

d_call: TRBD2
j_call: TRBJ2-5
clone_size: .
v_call: TRBV18
cdr3_length: 18
cdr3_aa: CASSPALAGVRTQETQYF
cdr3_nt: TGTGCCAGCTCCCCGGCACTAGCGGGAGTACGGACCCAAGAGACCCAGTACTTC

d_call: .
j_call: TRBJ1-6
clone_size: .
v_call: TRBV4-1
cdr3_length: 17
cdr3_aa: CASSQSNRATYNSPLHF
cdr3_nt: TGCGCCAGCAGCCAGAGTAACAGGGCAACGTATAATTCACCCCTCCACTTT

d_call: .
j_call: TRBJ2-2
clone_size: .
v_call: TRBV4-1
cdr3_length: 17
cdr3_aa: CASSQDRGGANTGELFF
cdr3_nt: TGCGCCAGCAGCCAAGATAGAGGGGGGGCAAACACCGGGGAGCTGTTTTTT

d_call: .
j_call: TRBJ2-7
clone_size: .
v_call: TRBV15
cdr3_length: 13
cdr3_aa: CATSRDHRREQYF
cdr3_nt: TGTGCCACCAGCAGAGATCACAGGCGCGAGCAGTACTTC

d_call: .
j_call: TRBJ1-4
clone_size: .
v_call: TRBV6-5
cdr3_length: 14
cdr3_aa: CASRPPGANEKLFF
cdr3_nt: TGTGCCAGCAGACCCCCAGGGGCCAATGAAAAACTGTTTTTT

d_call: TRBD1
j_call: TRBJ1-2
clone_size: .
v_call: TRBV4-3
cdr3_length: 15
cdr3_aa: CASSQDLGQGYGYTF
cdr3_nt: TGCGCCAGCAGCCAAGATCTAGGACAGGGATATGGCTACACCTTC

d_call: .
j_call: TRBJ2-7
clone_size: .
v_call: TRBV10-1
cdr3_length: 14
cdr3_aa: CASSESGHYYEQYF
cdr3_nt: TGCGCCAGCAGTGAATCTGGACATTACTACGAGCAGTACTTC

d_call: .
j_call: TRBJ1-2
clone_size: .
v_call: TRBV5-1
cdr3_length: 16
cdr3_aa: CASRFGGWETRDGYTF
cdr3_nt: TGCGCCAGCAGATTTGGAGGTTGGGAAACTCGGGATGGCTACACCTTC

d_call: TRBD2
j_call: TRBJ2-7
clone_size: .
v_call: TRBV4-1
cdr3_length: 20
cdr3_aa: CASSQADGTSVDPSALEQYF
cdr3_nt: TGCGCCAGCAGCCAGGCAGATGGGACTAGCGTCGACCCCTCTGCTTTAGAGCAGTACTTC

d_call: .
j_call: TRBJ2-7
clone_size: once
v_call: TRBV13
cdr3_length: 13
cdr3_aa: CASSLDRWREQYF
cdr3_nt: TGTGCCAGCAGCTTAGACCGCTGGCGGGAGCAGTACTTC

d_call: .
j_call: TRBJ1-5
clone_size: .
v_call: TRBV5-5
cdr3_length: 15
cdr3_aa: CASSLDGTTNQPQHF
cdr3_nt: TGTGCCAGCAGCTTGGATGGGACAACTAATCAGCCCCAGCATTTT

d_call: .
j_call: TRBJ2-1
clone_size: .
v_call: TRBV10-3
cdr3_length: 14
cdr3_aa: CAISPQEDYNEQFF
cdr3_nt: TGTGCCATCAGCCCCCAAGAGGACTACAATGAGCAGTTCTTC

d_call: .
j_call: TRBJ2-7
clone_size: .
v_call: TRBV27
cdr3_length: 13
cdr3_aa: CASSFGQGREQYF
cdr3_nt: TGTGCCAGCAGTTTCGGTCAGGGTAGGGAGCAGTACTTC

d_call: .
j_call: TRBJ2-2
clone_size: few
v_call: TRBV19
cdr3_length: 14
cdr3_aa: CASSIVVQEGELFF
cdr3_nt: TGTGCCAGTAGTATAGTTGTTCAGGAAGGGGAGCTGTTTTTT

d_call: .
j_call: TRBJ2-1
clone_size: .
v_call: TRBV11-3
cdr3_length: 15
cdr3_aa: CASSLGQGDYNEQFF
cdr3_nt: TGTGCCAGCAGCTTAGGCCAGGGCGACTACAATGAGCAGTTCTTC

d_call: TRBD1
j_call: TRBJ2-3
clone_size: .
v_call: TRBV6-1
cdr3_length: 15
cdr3_aa: CASSARGGGPDTQYF
cdr3_nt: TGTGCCAGCAGTGCCCGAGGGGGCGGACCAGATACGCAGTATTTT

d_call: TRBD1
j_call: TRBJ1-5
clone_size: .
v_call: TRBV5-5
cdr3_length: 15
cdr3_aa: CASSQRQGPNQPQHF
cdr3_nt: TGTGCCAGCAGCCAGAGACAGGGTCCAAATCAGCCCCAGCATTTT

d_call: TRBD1
j_call: TRBJ2-7
clone_size: .
v_call: TRBV5-1
cdr3_length: 14
cdr3_aa: CASSLVPGQGEQYF
cdr3_nt: TGCGCCAGCAGCCTAGTACCGGGACAGGGTGAACAGTACTTC

d_call: TRBD2
j_call: TRBJ2-3
clone_size: .
v_call: TRBV6-1
cdr3_length: 15
cdr3_aa: CASTRTSGGADTQYF
cdr3_nt: TGTGCCAGCACAAGGACTAGCGGGGGGGCAGATACGCAGTATTTT

d_call: TRBD1
j_call: TRBJ2-7
clone_size: .
v_call: TRBV5-1
cdr3_length: 14
cdr3_aa: CASSGQGAIYEQYF
cdr3_nt: TGCGCCAGCAGCGGACAGGGGGCAATCTACGAGCAGTACTTC

d_call: TRBD2
j_call: TRBJ2-1
clone_size: once
v_call: TRBV5-1
cdr3_length: 16
cdr3_aa: CASSLETSGRYNEQFF
cdr3_nt: TGCGCCAGCAGCTTGGAGACTAGCGGGAGGTACAATGAGCAGTTCTTC

d_call: TRBD1
j_call: TRBJ1-4
clone_size: .
v_call: TRBV28
cdr3_length: 17
cdr3_aa: CASVGQGALGTNEKLFF
cdr3_nt: TGTGCCAGCGTGGGACAGGGGGCTTTGGGAACTAATGAAAAACTGTTTTTT

d_call: TRBD2
j_call: TRBJ2-5
clone_size: .
v_call: TRBV5-1
cdr3_length: 19
cdr3_aa: CASSLGSTGLAGGQETQYF
cdr3_nt: TGCGCCAGCAGCTTGGGGTCGACAGGACTAGCGGGTGGCCAAGAGACCCAGTACTTC

d_call: .
j_call: TRBJ1-1
clone_size: .
v_call: TRBV10-3
cdr3_length: 14
cdr3_aa: CAISETAGQPRAFF
cdr3_nt: TGTGCCATCAGTGAGACGGCAGGGCAACCGAGGGCTTTCTTT

d_call: TRBD1
j_call: TRBJ1-3
clone_size: .
v_call: TRBV19
cdr3_length: 14
cdr3_aa: CASSPDRGRVTIYF
cdr3_nt: TGTGCCAGTAGCCCGGACAGGGGGCGCGTAACCATATATTTT